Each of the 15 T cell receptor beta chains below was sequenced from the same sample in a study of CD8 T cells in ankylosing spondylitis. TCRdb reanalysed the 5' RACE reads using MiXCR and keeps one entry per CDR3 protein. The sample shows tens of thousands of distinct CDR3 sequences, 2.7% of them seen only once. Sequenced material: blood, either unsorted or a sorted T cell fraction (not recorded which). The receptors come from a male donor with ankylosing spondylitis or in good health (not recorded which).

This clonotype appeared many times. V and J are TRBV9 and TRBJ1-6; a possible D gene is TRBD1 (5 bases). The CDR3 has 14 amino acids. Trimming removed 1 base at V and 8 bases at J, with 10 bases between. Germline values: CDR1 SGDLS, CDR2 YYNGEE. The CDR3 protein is CASSVTGADSPLHF. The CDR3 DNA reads TGTGCCAGCAGCGTAACCGGGGCGGATTCACCCCTCCACTTT.

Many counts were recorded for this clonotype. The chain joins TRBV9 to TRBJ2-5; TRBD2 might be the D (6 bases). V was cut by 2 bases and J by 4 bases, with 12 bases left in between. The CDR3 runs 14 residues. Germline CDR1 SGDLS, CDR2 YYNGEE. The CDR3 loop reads CASSVGSTLETQYF. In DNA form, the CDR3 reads TGTGCCAGCAGCGTCGGGAGCACCCTAGAGACCCAGTACTTC.

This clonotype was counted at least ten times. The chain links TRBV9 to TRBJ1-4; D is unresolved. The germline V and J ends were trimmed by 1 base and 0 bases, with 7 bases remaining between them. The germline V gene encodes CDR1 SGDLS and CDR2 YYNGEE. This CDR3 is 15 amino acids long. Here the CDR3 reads CASSVWISTNEKLFF. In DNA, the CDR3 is TGTGCCAGCAGCGTATGGATATCAACTAATGAAAAACTGTTTTTT.

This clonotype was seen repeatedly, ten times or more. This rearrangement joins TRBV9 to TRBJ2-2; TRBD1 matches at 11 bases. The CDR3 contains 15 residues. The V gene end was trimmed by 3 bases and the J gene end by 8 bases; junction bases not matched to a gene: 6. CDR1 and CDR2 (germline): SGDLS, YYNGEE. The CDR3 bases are TGTGCCAGCAGCGGGGACAGGGGGGAACCGGGGGAGCTGTTTTTT. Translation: CASSGDRGEPGELFF.

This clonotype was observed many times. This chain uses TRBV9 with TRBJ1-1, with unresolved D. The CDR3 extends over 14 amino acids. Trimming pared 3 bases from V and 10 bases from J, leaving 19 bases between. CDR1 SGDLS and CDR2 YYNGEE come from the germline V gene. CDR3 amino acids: CASSEGSSNRGAFF. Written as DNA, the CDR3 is TGTGCCAGCAGCGAAGGGAGCTCAAATCGCGGAGCTTTCTTT.

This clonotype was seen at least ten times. The CDR3 DNA reads as TGTGCCAGCAGCTCACAGGGGGGCTTAGGGACAGATACGCAGTATTTT. Protein sequence: CASSSQGGLGTDTQYF. The chain couples TRBV9 to TRBJ2-3, with TRBD1 matching 8 bases. The V gene end was trimmed by 4 bases and the J gene end by 3 bases; junction bases not matched to a gene: 10. The CDR3 totals 16 residues. Germline CDR1 SGDLS, CDR2 YYNGEE.

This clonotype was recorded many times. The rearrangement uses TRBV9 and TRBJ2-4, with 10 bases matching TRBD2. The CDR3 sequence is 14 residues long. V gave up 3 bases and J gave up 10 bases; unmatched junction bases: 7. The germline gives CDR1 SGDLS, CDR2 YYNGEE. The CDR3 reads CASSAQLAGRIQYF. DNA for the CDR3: TGTGCCAGCAGCGCCCAACTAGCGGGGAGAATTCAGTACTTC.

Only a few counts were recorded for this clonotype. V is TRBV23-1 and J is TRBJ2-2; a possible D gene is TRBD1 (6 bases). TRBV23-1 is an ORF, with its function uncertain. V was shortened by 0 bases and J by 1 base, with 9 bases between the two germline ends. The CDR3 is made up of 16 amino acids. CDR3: CASSQSQGLNTGELFF. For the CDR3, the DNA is TGCGCCAGCAGTCAATCGCAGGGGTTGAACACCGGGGAGCTGTTTTTT.

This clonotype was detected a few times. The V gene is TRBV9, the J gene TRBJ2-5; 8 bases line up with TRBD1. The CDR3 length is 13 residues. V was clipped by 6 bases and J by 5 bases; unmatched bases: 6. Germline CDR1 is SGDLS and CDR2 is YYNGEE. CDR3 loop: CASNRGSQETQYF. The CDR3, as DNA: TGTGCCAGCAACAGGGGGAGTCAGGAGACCCAGTACTTC.

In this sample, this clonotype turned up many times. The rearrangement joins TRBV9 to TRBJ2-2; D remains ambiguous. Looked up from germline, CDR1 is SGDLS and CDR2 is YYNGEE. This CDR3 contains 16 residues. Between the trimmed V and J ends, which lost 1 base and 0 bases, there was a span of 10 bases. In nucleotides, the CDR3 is TGTGCCAGCAGCGTAATGTCCGGGTCGAACACCGGGGAGCTGTTTTTT. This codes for CASSVMSGSNTGELFF.

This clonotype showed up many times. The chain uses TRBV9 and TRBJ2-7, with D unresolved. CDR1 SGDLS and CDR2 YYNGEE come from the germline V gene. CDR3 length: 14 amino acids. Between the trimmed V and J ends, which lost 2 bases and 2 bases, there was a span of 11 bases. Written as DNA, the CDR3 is TGTGCCAGCAGCGTGGAAGGGTCCGCCTACGAGCAGTACTTC. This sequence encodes CASSVEGSAYEQYF.

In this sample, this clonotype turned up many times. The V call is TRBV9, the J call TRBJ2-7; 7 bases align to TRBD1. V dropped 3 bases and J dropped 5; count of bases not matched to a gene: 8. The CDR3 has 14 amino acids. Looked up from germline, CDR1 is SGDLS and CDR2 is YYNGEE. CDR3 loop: CASSGGIGQDEQYF. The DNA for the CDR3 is TGTGCCAGCAGCGGGGGGATCGGACAGGACGAGCAGTACTTC.

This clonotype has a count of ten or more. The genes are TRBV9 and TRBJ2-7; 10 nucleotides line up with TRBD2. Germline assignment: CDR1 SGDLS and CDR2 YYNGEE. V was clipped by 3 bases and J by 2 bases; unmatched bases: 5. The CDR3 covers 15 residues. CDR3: CASSDETSGTYEQYF. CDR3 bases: TGTGCCAGCAGCGACGAAACTAGCGGGACCTACGAGCAGTACTTC.

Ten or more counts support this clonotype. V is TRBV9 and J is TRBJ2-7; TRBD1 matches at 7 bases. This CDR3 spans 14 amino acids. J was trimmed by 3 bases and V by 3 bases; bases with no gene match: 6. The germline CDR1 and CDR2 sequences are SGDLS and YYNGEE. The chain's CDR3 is CASSGSGTDYEQYF. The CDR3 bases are TGTGCCAGCAGCGGATCCGGGACAGACTACGAGCAGTACTTC.

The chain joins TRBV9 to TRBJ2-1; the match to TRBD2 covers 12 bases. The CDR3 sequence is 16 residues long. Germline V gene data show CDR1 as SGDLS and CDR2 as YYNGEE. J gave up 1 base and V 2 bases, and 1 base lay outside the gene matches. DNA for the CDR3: TGTGCCAGCAGCGTGGGACTAGCGGGTTCCTACAATGAGCAGTTCTTC. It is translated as CASSVGLAGSYNEQFF.